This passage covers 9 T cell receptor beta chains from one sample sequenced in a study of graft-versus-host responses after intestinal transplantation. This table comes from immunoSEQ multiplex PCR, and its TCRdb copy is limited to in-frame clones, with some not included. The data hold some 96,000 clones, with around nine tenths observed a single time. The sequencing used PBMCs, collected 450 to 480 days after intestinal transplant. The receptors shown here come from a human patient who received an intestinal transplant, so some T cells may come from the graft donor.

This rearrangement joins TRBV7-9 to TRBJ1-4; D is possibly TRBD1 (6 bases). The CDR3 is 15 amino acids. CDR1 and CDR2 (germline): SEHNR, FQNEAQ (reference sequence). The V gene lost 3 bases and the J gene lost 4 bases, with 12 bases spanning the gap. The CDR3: CASSFLAGDNEKLFF. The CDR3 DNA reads TGTGCCAGCAGCTTCTTGGCAGGGGATAATGAAAAACTGTTTTTT.

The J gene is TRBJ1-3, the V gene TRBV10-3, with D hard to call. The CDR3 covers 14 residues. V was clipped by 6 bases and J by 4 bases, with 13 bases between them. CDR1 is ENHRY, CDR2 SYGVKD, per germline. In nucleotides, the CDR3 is TGTGCCATCAGCCCTGGGGATTCCGGAAACACCATATATTTT. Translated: CAISPGDSGNTIYF.

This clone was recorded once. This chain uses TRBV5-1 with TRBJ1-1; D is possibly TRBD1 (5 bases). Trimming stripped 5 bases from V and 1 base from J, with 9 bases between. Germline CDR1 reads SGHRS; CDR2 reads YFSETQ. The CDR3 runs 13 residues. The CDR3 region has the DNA TGCGCCAGCAGAGGGCAGGGGAACACTGAAGCTTTCTTT. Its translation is CASRGQGNTEAFF.

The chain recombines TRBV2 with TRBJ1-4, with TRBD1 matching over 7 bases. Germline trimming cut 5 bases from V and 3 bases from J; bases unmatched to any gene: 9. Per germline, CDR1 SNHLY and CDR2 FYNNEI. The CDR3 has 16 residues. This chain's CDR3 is CASSRQGRAANEKLFF. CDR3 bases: TGTGCCAGCAGTCGACAGGGTCGGGCGGCTAATGAAAAACTGTTTTTT.

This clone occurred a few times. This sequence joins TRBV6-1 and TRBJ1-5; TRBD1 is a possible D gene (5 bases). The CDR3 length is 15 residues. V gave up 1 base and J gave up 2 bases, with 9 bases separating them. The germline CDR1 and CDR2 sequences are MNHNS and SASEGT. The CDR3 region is CASSEGQGGNQPQHF. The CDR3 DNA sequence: TGTGCCAGCAGTGAAGGGCAGGGCGGCAATCAGCCCCAGCATTTT.

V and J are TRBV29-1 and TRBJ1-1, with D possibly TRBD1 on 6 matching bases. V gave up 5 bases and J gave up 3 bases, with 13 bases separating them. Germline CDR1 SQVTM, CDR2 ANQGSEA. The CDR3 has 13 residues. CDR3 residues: CSVTGQTDTEAFF. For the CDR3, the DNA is TGCAGCGTTACCGGACAGACAGACACTGAAGCTTTCTTT. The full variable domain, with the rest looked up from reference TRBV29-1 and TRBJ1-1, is SAVISQKPSRDICQRGTSLTIQCQVDSQVTMMFWYRQQPGQSLTLIATANQGSEATYESGFVIDKFPISRPNLTFSTLTVSNMSPEDSSIYLCSVTGQTDTEAFFGQGTRLTVV.

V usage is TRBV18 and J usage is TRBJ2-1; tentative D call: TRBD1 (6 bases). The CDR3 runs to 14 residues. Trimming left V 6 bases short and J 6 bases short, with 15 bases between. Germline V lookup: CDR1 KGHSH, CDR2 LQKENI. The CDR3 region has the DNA TGTGCCAGCTCCGGGACACAAGGGGCCAATGAGCAGTTCTTC. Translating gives CASSGTQGANEQFF.

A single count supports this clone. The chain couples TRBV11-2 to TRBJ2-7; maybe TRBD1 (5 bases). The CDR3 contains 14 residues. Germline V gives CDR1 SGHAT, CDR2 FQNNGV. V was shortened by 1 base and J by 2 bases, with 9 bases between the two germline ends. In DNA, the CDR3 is TGTGCCAGCAGCTTAGGCAGGGCCGCCTACGAGCAGTACTTC. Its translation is CASSLGRAAYEQYF.

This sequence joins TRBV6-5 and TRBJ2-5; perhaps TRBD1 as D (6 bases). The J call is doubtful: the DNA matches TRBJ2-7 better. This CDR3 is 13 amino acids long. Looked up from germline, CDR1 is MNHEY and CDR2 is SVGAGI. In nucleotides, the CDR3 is TGTGCCAGCAGTTTGTCAGGGGCCTACGAGCAGTACTTC. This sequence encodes CASSLSGAYEQYF.